The 26 T cell receptor beta chains below all came from one sample that was sequenced in a study of shared clonotypes between healthy human individuals. Produced via immunoSEQ multiplex PCR; TCRdb's table is partial and in-frame only. Found here are about half a million clones, less than 80% of them singletons; the top ten hold over 9.5%. Sequenced: PBMCs. Receptors originate from a woman aged 40 to 50 in good health. Some clones in this sample may be carry-over from other donors' samples.

The chain has TRBV4-1 and TRBJ1-4; 9 nucleotides match TRBD1. This CDR3 region has 16 residues. V lost 1 base to trimming and J lost 3 bases; unmatched junction nucleotides: 3. Germline CDR1 is MGHRA and CDR2 is YSYEKL. CDR3 coding DNA: TGCGCCAGCAGCCAAGCACAGGGGGCTGCTAATGAAAAACTGTTTTTT. The encoded protein is CASSQAQGAANEKLFF.

The chain is built from TRBV9 and TRBJ2-2, with D hard to call. Trimming left V 3 bases short and J 4 bases short, with 10 bases between. The CDR3 runs to 14 residues. Germline assignment: CDR1 SGDLS and CDR2 YYNGEE. Here the CDR3 reads CASSGGSATGELFF. CDR3 in DNA: TGTGCCAGCAGCGGGGGTTCCGCCACCGGGGAGCTGTTTTTT.

J is TRBJ1-5 and V is TRBV30; 11 bases agree with TRBD1. In germline, CDR1 is GTSNPN, CDR2 SVGIG (reference sequence). The CDR3 is 18 amino acids. J gave up 2 bases and V 2 bases, and 11 bases lay outside the gene matches. The CDR3 here is CAWSSGTGGNWGNQPQHF. The CDR3 bases are TGTGCCTGGAGTTCTGGGACAGGGGGGAACTGGGGCAATCAGCCCCAGCATTTT.

The chain links TRBV7-9 to TRBJ1-2; 11 positions agree with TRBD1. V dropped 2 bases and J dropped 2; count of bases not matched to a gene: 4. CDR1 and CDR2 from the germline V gene are SEHNR and FQNEAQ (reference sequence). The CDR3 has 16 amino acids. The CDR3 sequence is CASSLSGQGANYGYTF. In DNA form, the CDR3 reads TGTGCCAGCAGCTTATCCGGACAGGGGGCGAACTATGGCTACACCTTC.

The rearrangement links TRBV9 to TRBJ2-5; 8 nucleotides agree with TRBD1. This CDR3 is 15 amino acids long. After removal of 4 bases from V and 1 base from J, the junction contained 6 bases not matched to a gene. Per the germline V gene, CDR1 is SGDLS and CDR2 is YYNGEE. The DNA for the CDR3 is TGTGCCAGCAGCCCCGCCGGACAGGGCCAAGAGACCCAGTACTTC. Protein sequence: CASSPAGQGQETQYF. Full variable domain (missing parts from reference TRBV9 and TRBJ2-5): DSGVTQTPKHLITATGQRVTLRCSPRSGDLSVYWYQQSLDQGLQFLIQYYNGEERAKGNILERFSAQQFPDLHSELNLSSLELGDSALYFCASSPAGQGQETQYFGPGTRLLVL.

As for this clone: Other DNA sequences in the sample encode the same CDR3. V and J are TRBV28 and TRBJ1-5, with D possibly matching TRBD1 (6 bases). The V gene's germline CDR1 is MDHEN and CDR2 SYDVKM. CDR3 length: 14 residues. V was cut by 2 bases and J by 6 bases, with 11 bases left in between. The chain's CDR3 is CASSLQTGIQPQHF. DNA of the CDR3: TGTGCCAGCAGTTTACAAACAGGGATTCAGCCCCAGCATTTT. The full variable domain, with the rest looked up from reference TRBV28 and TRBJ1-5, is DVKVTQSSRYLVKRTGEKVFLECVQDMDHENMFWYRQDPGLGLRLIYFSYDVKMKEKGDIPEGYSVSREKKERFSLILESASTNQTSMYLCASSLQTGIQPQHFGDGTRLSIL.

A few counts support this clone. The chain couples TRBV4-3 to TRBJ1-3, with a possible D match to TRBD1 (5 bases). Per germline, CDR1 LGHNA and CDR2 YSLEER. V was cut by 3 bases and J by 0 bases, with 9 bases left in between. This CDR3 is built from 15 residues. CDR3 sequence (DNA): TGCGCCAGCAGCCATGACGGGGCCTCTGGAAACACCATATATTTT. Translation: CASSHDGASGNTIYF.

This rearrangement joins TRBV28 to TRBJ2-7; 10 bases are a match to TRBD1. Looked up from germline, CDR1 is MDHEN and CDR2 is SYDVKM. This CDR3 comprises 14 residues. The V gene end was trimmed by 6 bases and the J gene end by 12 bases; junction bases not matched to a gene: 14. The CDR3 DNA follows: TGTGCCAGCAGCGCCGGGACAGGGGCCCCCAAGTGGTACTTC. Its translation is CASSAGTGAPKWYF.

In the case of this clone: The junction shows a germline mismatch at one end, possibly a read error. The chain carries TRBV20-1 and TRBJ1-2; 8 bases match TRBD1. Looked up from germline, CDR1 is DFQATT and CDR2 is SNEGSKA (reference sequence). The CDR3 is made up of 10 amino acids. The CDR3 region has the DNA TGCAGTGCTAGACCGGGACAGGCAGCCTTC. This encodes CSARPGQAAF.

The sample holds one count of this clone. V gene TRBV18 combines with J gene TRBJ1-1; 10 bases align to TRBD1. This CDR3 spans 16 amino acids. The germline gives CDR1 KGHSH, CDR2 LQKENI. V trimming: 4 bases; J trimming: 1 base; junction bases outside the gene matches: 6. CDR3 in amino acids: CASSLRQGATNTEAFF. The DNA for the CDR3 is TGTGCCAGCTCACTACGACAGGGGGCAACGAACACTGAAGCTTTCTTT.

The chain links TRBV28 to TRBJ2-2; D remains ambiguous. This CDR3 contains 15 residues. Trimming took 0 bases from V and 1 from J, leaving 6 bases between them. Germline V CDR1 and CDR2: MDHEN, SYDVKM. The CDR3 here is CASSLWRMNTGELFF. The CDR3 DNA is TGTGCCAGCAGTTTATGGCGGATGAACACCGGGGAGCTGTTTTTT. Full variable domain (remainder filled in from reference TRBV28 and TRBJ2-2): DVKVTQSSRYLVKRTGEKVFLECVQDMDHENMFWYRQDPGLGLRLIYFSYDVKMKEKGDIPEGYSVSREKKERFSLILESASTNQTSMYLCASSLWRMNTGELFFGEGSRLTVL.

The chain couples TRBV7-8 to TRBJ2-4; D is unresolved. This CDR3 is built from 16 residues. The germline gives CDR1 SGHVS, CDR2 FQNEAQ. V lost 0 bases, J lost 1 base, and 10 bases lay in between. This CDR3 is CASSLAPSEAKNIQYF. For the CDR3, the DNA is TGTGCCAGCAGCTTAGCCCCATCGGAGGCCAAAAACATTCAGTACTTC.

In this sample, this clone turned up once. J is TRBJ2-1 and V is TRBV9, with TRBD2 identical over 9 bases. The germline CDR1 and CDR2 sequences are SGDLS and YYNGEE. The CDR3 is 15 residues long. After removal of 5 bases from V and 0 bases from J, the junction contained 3 bases not matched to a gene. The CDR3 sequence is CASSNSGSSYNEQFF. CDR3 DNA: TGTGCCAGCAGTAATAGCGGGAGCTCCTACAATGAGCAGTTCTTC.

This chain links TRBV6-4 with TRBJ2-1; tentative D call: TRBD1 (5 bases). V dropped 3 bases and J dropped 6 bases, with 12 bases sitting between them. CDR1 and CDR2 (germline): MRHNA, SNTAGT. This CDR3 is 14 amino acids long. CDR3 DNA sequence: TGTGCCAGCAGTGAGAATCAAGGGGTCAATGAGCAGTTCTTC. This codes for CASSENQGVNEQFF.

The J gene is TRBJ2-3, the V gene TRBV7-3; 7 bases match TRBD2. The J segment lost 6 bases and the V segment lost 3 bases, leaving 6 bases of the junction unmatched. The CDR3 spans 14 residues. CDR1 and CDR2 from the germline V gene are SGHTA and FQGTGA. As DNA, the CDR3 is TGTGCCAGCAGCTTCTCGGGGGGTTCGGATACGCAGTATTTT. As protein: CASSFSGGSDTQYF.

The rearrangement joins TRBV9 to TRBJ1-1, with TRBD1 matching 7 bases. Germline loops: CDR1 SGDLS, CDR2 YYNGEE. The V and J ends lost 3 bases and 0 bases, in that order; junction bases with no gene match: 5. The CDR3 is 15 amino acids. The CDR3 nucleotides read TGTGCCAGCAGCGCCCTACAGGGGATGAACACTGAAGCTTTCTTT. This gives the protein CASSALQGMNTEAFF.

The chain uses TRBV7-3 and TRBJ1-2; D is unclear. The CDR3 length is 17 residues. Per germline, CDR1 SGHTA and CDR2 FQGTGA. Trimming removed 1 base at V and 1 base at J, with 16 bases between. CDR3: CASSLKKWVRLNYGYTF. CDR3 DNA sequence: TGTGCCAGCAGCTTAAAAAAATGGGTTCGGCTTAACTATGGCTACACCTTC.

Details on this clone: Other DNA sequences within the sample encode an identical CDR3. The chain is built from TRBV7-9 and TRBJ1-5; D is ambiguous. V was cut by 5 bases and J by 1 base, with 6 bases left in between. The CDR3 is 13 amino acids. The germline CDR1 and CDR2 sequences are SEHNR and FQNEAQ (reference sequence). CDR3 sequence (DNA): TGTGCCAGCAGCCTGGACAGCAATCAGCCCCAGCATTTT. Amino acid sequence: CASSLDSNQPQHF.

This sequence joins TRBV19 and TRBJ2-7; no reliable D call. The CDR3 loop spans 16 amino acids. Per the germline V gene, CDR1 is LNHDA and CDR2 is SQIVND (reference sequence). V was trimmed by 3 bases and J by 0 bases, leaving 15 bases between them. The CDR3 DNA reads TGTGCCAGTAGTATTCTGGACGGCTTGAGCTCCTACGAGCAGTACTTC. Translated, it gives CASSILDGLSSYEQYF.

The chain carries TRBV30 and TRBJ1-6; D ambiguous. The CDR3 totals 12 residues. V shed 4 bases and J shed 7 bases, with 8 bases lying between them. CDR1 GTSNPN and CDR2 SVGIG come from the germline V gene (reference sequence). CDR3 loop: CAWMLGNSPLHF. The CDR3 DNA sequence: TGTGCCTGGATGCTTGGGAATTCACCCCTCCACTTT.

This rearrangement joins TRBV28 to TRBJ1-2; TRBD1 aligns across 7 bases. From germline, CDR1 is MDHEN and CDR2 SYDVKM. CDR3 length equals 15 residues. V shed 4 bases and J 0 bases; nucleotides not matched to a gene: 5. The CDR3 bases are TGTGCCAGCAGTTCCCCGGGACAGTCTAACTATGGCTACACCTTC. Protein product: CASSSPGQSNYGYTF.

A few counts support this clone. The chain employs TRBV19 and TRBJ2-7; a weak D match, TRBD1 (5 bases). The length of the CDR3 is 13 residues. V lost 1 base and J 4 bases, leaving 8 bases between the germline ends. The germline V gene encodes CDR1 LNHDA and CDR2 SQIVND (reference sequence). CDR3 protein: CASSIGQNYEQYF. Written as DNA, the CDR3 is TGTGCCAGTAGTATAGGACAGAATTACGAGCAGTACTTC.

V is TRBV19 and J is TRBJ1-1; 11 nucleotides match TRBD1. The germline V gene encodes CDR1 LNHDA and CDR2 SQIVND (reference sequence). Trimming took 4 bases from V and 6 from J; bases not matched to a gene: 4. The CDR3 has 14 residues. CDR3 in amino acids: CASSRTDRGPEAFF. CDR3 in DNA: TGTGCCAGTAGTAGGACGGACAGGGGGCCTGAAGCTTTCTTT.

This clone was detected only once. The rearrangement links TRBV4-2 to TRBJ1-2; a weak D match, TRBD1 (5 bases). The V end lost 8 bases, the J end lost 7 bases, and 14 bases lay between the germline ends. The CDR3 sequence is 12 residues long. Germline V gene sequence: CDR1 LGHNA, CDR2 YNFKEQ. The CDR3: CASRIGGSGYTF. The CDR3 DNA reads TGTGCCAGCCGAATCGGGGGATCTGGCTACACCTTC.

V usage is TRBV28 and J usage is TRBJ1-2, with D hard to call. The CDR3 is made up of 13 amino acids. Trimming removed 8 bases from V and 4 bases from J, with 14 bases in between. Germline-derived CDR1 and CDR2 are MDHEN and SYDVKM. The CDR3 spells CASVTAGPYGYTF. The DNA of the CDR3 is TGTGCCAGCGTAACTGCCGGGCCCTATGGCTACACCTTC.

The chain has TRBV19 and TRBJ1-2; 8 nucleotides line up with TRBD1. CDR3 length: 16 amino acids. Unmatched junction bases numbered 10, after V lost 7 bases and J lost 0 bases. CDR1 and CDR2 from the germline V gene are LNHDA and SQIVND (reference sequence). The CDR3 nucleotides read TGTGCCAGTAATCAGGGGGCATATACGTCTAACTATGGCTACACCTTC. It is translated as CASNQGAYTSNYGYTF.